A single sample gave rise to the 20 T cell receptor beta chains below, sequenced in a study of spatial heterogeneity in lung cancer. TCRdb itself ran the 5' RACE reads through MiXCR, one entry per CDR3 protein. Of about 92,000 distinct CDR3 sequences listed, approximately 12% are singletons. Time point specified: sample taken at primary tumor resection. The study sequenced unsorted whole RNA from tumor, nontumor lung or frozen PBMC. Sequencing used PBMCs, obtained at surgery. Receptors originate from a male donor with early-stage non-small cell lung cancer.

This sequence joins TRBV11-2 and TRBJ2-5; D could derive from TRBD1 or TRBD2 (6 bases each). Trimming shortened V by 0 bases and J by 4 bases, and 9 bases separated the two germline ends. Germline V gives CDR1 SGHAT, CDR2 FQNNGV. The CDR3 has 14 amino acids. The CDR3 DNA sequence: TGTGCCAGCAGCTTAGACGGGGGCTCAGAGACCCAGTACTTC. This translates into CASSLDGGSETQYF.

Here the CDR3 reads CSASWQQGPLEQYF. The DNA for the CDR3 is TGCAGTGCTAGTTGGCAACAGGGCCCACTCGAGCAGTACTTC. The chain carries TRBV20-1 and TRBJ2-7, with D tentatively TRBD1 (6 bases). Germline lookup yields CDR1 DFQATT and CDR2 SNEGSKA (reference sequence). V was trimmed by 3 bases and J by 6 bases, leaving 18 bases between them. There are 14 residues in the CDR3.

This clonotype has just a few counts. The rearrangement links TRBV20-1 to TRBJ2-3; 9 bases map to TRBD2. The V segment lost 2 bases and the J segment 0 bases; nucleotides outside the gene matches: 9. Germline V gene lookup returns CDR1 DFQATT and CDR2 SNEGSKA (reference sequence). The length of the CDR3 is 17 residues. CDR3 amino acids: CSARPLTSGTSTDTQYF. The CDR3, as DNA: TGCAGTGCTAGACCTCTGACTAGCGGAACTAGCACAGATACGCAGTATTTT.

This clonotype was observed at least ten times. The rearrangement uses TRBV4-3 and TRBJ2-1, with 7 bases matching TRBD1. V was pared by 1 base and J by 10 bases, with 16 bases of the junction left unmatched. Germline V gene lookup returns CDR1 LGHNA and CDR2 YSLEER. This CDR3 has 17 amino acids. The CDR3 sequence is CASSQVTGAAPLREQFF. CDR3 nucleotide sequence: TGCGCCAGCAGCCAAGTTACAGGGGCCGCTCCCCTAAGAGAGCAGTTCTTC.

The chain combines TRBV6-2 or TRBV6-3 with TRBJ2-2, with TRBD1 matching over 8 bases. Looked up from germline, CDR1 is MNHEY and CDR2 is SVGEGT. The CDR3 is 16 amino acids. Trimming cost V 5 bases and J 0 bases; bases outside gene matches: 5. The CDR3: CASSRDRRPNTGELFF. CDR3 nucleotides: TGTGCCAGCAGTCGGGACAGGCGGCCGAACACCGGGGAGCTGTTTTTT.

V and J are TRBV6-2 or TRBV6-3 and TRBJ2-1, with 13 bases fitting TRBD2. The germline gives CDR1 MNHEY, CDR2 SVGEGT. The trim removed 6 bases at V and 10 bases at J, leaving 3 bases unmatched. This CDR3 spans 13 amino acids. Here the CDR3 DNA reads TGTGCCAGCAGGGAACTAGCGGGAGGGGAGCAGTTCTTC. The encoded protein is CASRELAGGEQFF.

This clonotype occurred a few times. The V call is TRBV11-2, the J call TRBJ2-1; perhaps TRBD2 as D (6 bases). The CDR3 sequence is 14 residues long. CDR1 and CDR2 from the germline V gene are SGHAT and FQNNGV. V was clipped by 0 bases and J by 9 bases, with 12 bases between them. The CDR3 region is CASSLDGGDTEQFF. The CDR3 bases are TGTGCCAGCAGCTTAGATGGAGGGGATACTGAGCAGTTCTTC. Based on the CDR3 plus reference TRBV11-2 and TRBJ2-1, the full variable domain is EAGVAQSPRYKIIEKRQSVAFWCNPISGHATLYWYQQILGQGPKLLIQFQNNGVVDDSQLPKDRFSAERLKGVDSTLKIQPAKLEDSAVYLCASSLDGGDTEQFFGPGTRLTVL.

This clonotype was picked up many times. The genes are TRBV11-2 and TRBJ2-5, with 8 bases lining up with TRBD2. The ends lost 5 bases at V and 10 bases at J; junction bases unmatched: 9. The germline CDR1 and CDR2 sequences are SGHAT and FQNNGV. The CDR3 length is 13 residues. CDR3 sequence (DNA): TGTGCCAGCAGCACTAGCGGATCGGGGGACCAGTACTTC. This gives the protein CASSTSGSGDQYF.

The chain is built from TRBV14 and TRBJ2-1, with D uncertain. The CDR3 totals 15 residues. Germline CDR1 SGHDN, CDR2 FVKESK. The V and J ends lost 6 bases and 2 bases respectively, with 14 bases between them. The CDR3 bases are TGTGCCAGCAGAAACGGTTGGGCAGCCTACAATGAGCAGTTCTTC. This codes for CASRNGWAAYNEQFF.

This clonotype was seen at least ten times. The J gene is TRBJ2-5, the V gene TRBV6-2 or TRBV6-3, with D unresolved. V dropped 4 bases and J dropped 4 bases, with 16 bases sitting between them. Germline loops: CDR1 MNHEY, CDR2 SVGEGT. The CDR3 spans 15 residues. CDR3 nucleotides: TGTGCCAGCAGTTTAATACAGCCACCTCGAGAGACCCAGTACTTC. Translated: CASSLIQPPRETQYF.

This chain uses TRBV29-1 with TRBJ2-3; D is unclear. Germline V gene sequence: CDR1 SQVTM, CDR2 ANQGSEA. This CDR3 contains 15 residues. Between the trimmed V and J ends, which lost 5 bases and 2 bases, there was a span of 17 bases. CDR3 coding DNA: TGCAGCGTTCGGGTCTCTGTCCCGGCCACAGATACGCAGTATTTT. It codes for CSVRVSVPATDTQYF.

The chain carries TRBV14 and TRBJ2-3; TRBD1 matches at 10 bases. The CDR3 extends over 20 amino acids. V trimming: 4 bases; J trimming: 1 base; junction bases outside the gene matches: 17. Germline V gene sequence: CDR1 SGHDN, CDR2 FVKESK. The CDR3 coding sequence is TGTGCCAGCAGCCCAGAGGCGAGACCTCGGACAGGGGGGGGCACAGATACGCAGTATTTT. Encoded protein: CASSPEARPRTGGGTDTQYF.

In this sample, this clonotype turned up many times. V gene TRBV24-1 combines with J gene TRBJ1-5; 8 positions agree with TRBD1. CDR1 and CDR2 from the germline V gene are KGHDR and SFDVKD. V shed 10 bases, J shed 3 bases, and the junction held 4 bases outside the gene matches. This CDR3 contains 13 residues. The CDR3 DNA follows: TGTGCCACTTCGGACAGGGCCAATCAGCCCCAGCATTTT. It is translated as CATSDRANQPQHF.

This clonotype was found a few times. Its ends do not fully match the called genes, so a read error is possible. The V and J genes are TRBV7-9 and TRBJ1-1; D remains unclear. Germline lookup yields CDR1 SEHNR and CDR2 FQNEAQ (reference sequence). There are 11 residues in the CDR3. This CDR3 reads CASSSGTPFDF. The CDR3 DNA follows: TGTGCCAGCAGCTCGGGTACGCCGTTTGACTTT.

This chain joins TRBV7-2 and TRBJ2-2; the match to TRBD2 covers 10 bases. V was clipped by 4 bases and J by 6 bases; unmatched bases: 11. Germline CDR1 is SGHTA and CDR2 is FQGNSA. The CDR3 is 17 amino acids. The DNA for the CDR3 is TGTGCCAGCAGCTCGTCACTAGCGGGACAAGGGGCCGGGGAGCTGTTTTTT. Translation gives CASSSSLAGQGAGELFF.

The chain carries TRBV30 and TRBJ1-1; D is uncertain. This CDR3 comprises 14 residues. V lost 0 bases, J lost 1 base, and 9 bases lay in between. CDR1 is GTSNPN, CDR2 SVGIG, per germline (reference sequence). CDR3: CAWSVSAGNTEAFF. The CDR3 nucleotides are TGTGCCTGGAGTGTATCTGCAGGGAACACTGAAGCTTTCTTT.

This clonotype was seen many times. V is TRBV6-2 or TRBV6-3 and J is TRBJ2-3; the D gene is possibly TRBD2 (6 bases). Trimming stripped 3 bases from V and 4 bases from J, with 20 bases between. Germline V gene lookup returns CDR1 MNHEY and CDR2 SVGEGT. This CDR3 contains 17 residues. The CDR3 region has the DNA TGTGCCAGCAGTTATGTTGTGTGGAGCGGGCGTCCAGATACGCAGTATTTT. Protein: CASSYVVWSGRPDTQYF.

V gene TRBV12-3 or TRBV12-4 combines with J gene TRBJ1-5; 10 positions match TRBD1. V was pared by 3 bases and J by 7 bases, with 0 bases of the junction left unmatched. CDR3 length equals 13 residues. The CDR3 DNA reads TGTGCCAGCAGTTTGGGACAGGGGCAGCCCCAGCATTTT. Translating gives CASSLGQGQPQHF.

This chain joins TRBV3-1 and TRBJ2-1, with D unclear. Between the trimmed V and J ends, which lost 0 bases and 1 base, there was a span of 4 bases. The CDR3 consists of 14 residues. The germline V gene encodes CDR1 LGHDT and CDR2 YNNKEL (reference sequence). CDR3 amino acids: CASSQDGSYNEQFF. CDR3 DNA sequence: TGTGCCAGCAGCCAAGATGGGTCCTACAATGAGCAGTTCTTC.

This clonotype was seen a handful of times. This chain uses TRBV6-2 or TRBV6-3 with TRBJ2-1; TRBD1 might be the D (6 bases). Trimming removed 2 bases from V and 5 bases from J, with 16 bases in between. The CDR3 runs 16 residues. Germline V gene data show CDR1 as MNHEY and CDR2 as SVGEGT. This chain's CDR3 is CASSYPRDKVHNEQFF. DNA of the CDR3: TGTGCCAGCAGTTACCCCCGGGACAAAGTACACAATGAGCAGTTCTTC.